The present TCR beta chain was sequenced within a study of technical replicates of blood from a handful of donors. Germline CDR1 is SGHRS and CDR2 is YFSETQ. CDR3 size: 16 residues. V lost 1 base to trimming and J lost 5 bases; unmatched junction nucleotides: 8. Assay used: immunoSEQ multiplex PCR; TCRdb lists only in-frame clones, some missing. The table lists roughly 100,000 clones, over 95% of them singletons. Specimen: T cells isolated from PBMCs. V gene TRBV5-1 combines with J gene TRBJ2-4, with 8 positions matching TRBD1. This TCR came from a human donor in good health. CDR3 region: CASSLIGRGQQNIQYF. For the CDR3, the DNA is TGCGCCAGCAGCTTGATCGGCAGGGGGCAACAAAACATTCAGTACTTC.